This T cell receptor (beta chain) originates from a study of T-cell reconstitution after alpha-beta-depleted transplantation in children. CDR3 length: 15 amino acids. Germline values: CDR1 SGHRS, CDR2 YFSETQ. V lost 0 bases and J lost 5; bases outside the gene matches: 6. Preparing the TCRbeta library involved the use of unique molecular identifiers. TCRdb passed the PCR reads through MiXCR, listing each CDR3 protein once. The top ten hold under 45% of the sample, which has 610,000 or so distinct CDR3 sequences, 25% to 30% seen once. For this clonotype: What it recognizes is unknown.

General study findings and limits: Several hundred rapidly expanded clones from non-depleted graft cells reportedly supplied alpha-beta T cells about two months post-transplant. One year after transplant, T-cell counts and diversity came mostly from newly produced T cells. The high TCRbeta diversity at day 60 in some patients came from surviving recipient T cells and thymic progenitors.

The rearrangement links TRBV5-1 to TRBJ1-2; 8 bases are a match to TRBD1. The sequence came from a boy under two years old with Wiskott-Aldrich syndrome, due to receive a stem cell transplant. The source was PBMCs, collected before TCRalphabeta/CD19-depleted stem cell transplant. CDR3 nucleotide sequence: TGCGCCAGCAGCTTGGGAGGACAGGGCCCTTATGGCTACACCTTC. Translating gives CASSLGGQGPYGYTF.